This T cell receptor beta chain appears in the sequencing data of a study of CD8 T cells in ankylosing spondylitis. Whole-study findings and limits: Ankylosing spondylitis blood seemed to carry a telltale TCR beta motif made of fewer than ten highly homologous variants. Earlier authors reported some of these motif variants in reactive arthritis synovial fluid and blood. Disease-linked clones were found to be CD8+ and relatively rare in peripheral blood. Reports say disease-linked clones showed up significantly more in matched ankylosing spondylitis synovial fluid.

In this sample, this clonotype turned up many times. The antigen remains undetermined. TCRdb recomputed calls from the 5' RACE reads with MiXCR, one row per CDR3 protein. The table records 100,000 to 150,000 distinct CDR3 sequences, over 6.5% of them present only once. This CDR3 is built from 16 residues. V was pared by 4 bases and J by 4 bases, with 9 bases of the junction left unmatched. Germline-derived CDR1 and CDR2 are LGHDT and YNNKEL (reference sequence). The sequence came from a male donor with ankylosing spondylitis or in good health (not recorded which). Specimen: blood, either unsorted or a sorted T cell fraction (not recorded which). This chain joins TRBV3-1 and TRBJ2-3; 9 bases are shared with TRBD2. This CDR3 reads CASSLAGVFGADTQYF. The CDR3 coding sequence is TGTGCCAGCAGCCTAGCGGGAGTCTTTGGTGCAGATACGCAGTATTTT.